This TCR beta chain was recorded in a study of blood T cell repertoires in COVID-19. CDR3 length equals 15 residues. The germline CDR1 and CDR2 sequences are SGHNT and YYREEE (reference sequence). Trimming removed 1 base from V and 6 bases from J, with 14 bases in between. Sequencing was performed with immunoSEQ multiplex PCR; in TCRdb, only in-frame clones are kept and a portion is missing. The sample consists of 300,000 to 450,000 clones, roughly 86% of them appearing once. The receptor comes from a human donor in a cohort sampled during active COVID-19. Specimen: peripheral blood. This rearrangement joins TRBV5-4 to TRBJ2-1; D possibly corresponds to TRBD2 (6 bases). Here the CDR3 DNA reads TGTGCCAGCAGCTTGTACGGGAGTAAGGTCAATGAGCAGTTCTTC. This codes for CASSLYGSKVNEQFF.